This T cell receptor beta chain comes out of a study of response to subunit inactivated influenza vaccine. This clonotype came up a few times. Germline V CDR1 and CDR2: MNHEY, SVGAGI. CDR3 length: 13 amino acids. V was clipped by 0 bases and J by 13 bases, with 12 bases between them. From the RT-PCR reads, TCRdb called clonotypes with MiXCR, one entry per CDR3 protein. The sample lists about half a million distinct CDR3 sequences, roughly 11% occurring once. The source material was PBMCs from blood, sampled roughly 45 days after vaccination. The source of this sequence is a man in his fifties who received an inactivated influenza vaccine. The chain uses TRBV6-5 and TRBJ1-4, with D perhaps matching TRBD1 (5 bases). In DNA, the CDR3 is TGTGCCAGCAGTTACTCAGGAGGGGTTTTACTGTTTTTT. It translates to CASSYSGGVLLFF.